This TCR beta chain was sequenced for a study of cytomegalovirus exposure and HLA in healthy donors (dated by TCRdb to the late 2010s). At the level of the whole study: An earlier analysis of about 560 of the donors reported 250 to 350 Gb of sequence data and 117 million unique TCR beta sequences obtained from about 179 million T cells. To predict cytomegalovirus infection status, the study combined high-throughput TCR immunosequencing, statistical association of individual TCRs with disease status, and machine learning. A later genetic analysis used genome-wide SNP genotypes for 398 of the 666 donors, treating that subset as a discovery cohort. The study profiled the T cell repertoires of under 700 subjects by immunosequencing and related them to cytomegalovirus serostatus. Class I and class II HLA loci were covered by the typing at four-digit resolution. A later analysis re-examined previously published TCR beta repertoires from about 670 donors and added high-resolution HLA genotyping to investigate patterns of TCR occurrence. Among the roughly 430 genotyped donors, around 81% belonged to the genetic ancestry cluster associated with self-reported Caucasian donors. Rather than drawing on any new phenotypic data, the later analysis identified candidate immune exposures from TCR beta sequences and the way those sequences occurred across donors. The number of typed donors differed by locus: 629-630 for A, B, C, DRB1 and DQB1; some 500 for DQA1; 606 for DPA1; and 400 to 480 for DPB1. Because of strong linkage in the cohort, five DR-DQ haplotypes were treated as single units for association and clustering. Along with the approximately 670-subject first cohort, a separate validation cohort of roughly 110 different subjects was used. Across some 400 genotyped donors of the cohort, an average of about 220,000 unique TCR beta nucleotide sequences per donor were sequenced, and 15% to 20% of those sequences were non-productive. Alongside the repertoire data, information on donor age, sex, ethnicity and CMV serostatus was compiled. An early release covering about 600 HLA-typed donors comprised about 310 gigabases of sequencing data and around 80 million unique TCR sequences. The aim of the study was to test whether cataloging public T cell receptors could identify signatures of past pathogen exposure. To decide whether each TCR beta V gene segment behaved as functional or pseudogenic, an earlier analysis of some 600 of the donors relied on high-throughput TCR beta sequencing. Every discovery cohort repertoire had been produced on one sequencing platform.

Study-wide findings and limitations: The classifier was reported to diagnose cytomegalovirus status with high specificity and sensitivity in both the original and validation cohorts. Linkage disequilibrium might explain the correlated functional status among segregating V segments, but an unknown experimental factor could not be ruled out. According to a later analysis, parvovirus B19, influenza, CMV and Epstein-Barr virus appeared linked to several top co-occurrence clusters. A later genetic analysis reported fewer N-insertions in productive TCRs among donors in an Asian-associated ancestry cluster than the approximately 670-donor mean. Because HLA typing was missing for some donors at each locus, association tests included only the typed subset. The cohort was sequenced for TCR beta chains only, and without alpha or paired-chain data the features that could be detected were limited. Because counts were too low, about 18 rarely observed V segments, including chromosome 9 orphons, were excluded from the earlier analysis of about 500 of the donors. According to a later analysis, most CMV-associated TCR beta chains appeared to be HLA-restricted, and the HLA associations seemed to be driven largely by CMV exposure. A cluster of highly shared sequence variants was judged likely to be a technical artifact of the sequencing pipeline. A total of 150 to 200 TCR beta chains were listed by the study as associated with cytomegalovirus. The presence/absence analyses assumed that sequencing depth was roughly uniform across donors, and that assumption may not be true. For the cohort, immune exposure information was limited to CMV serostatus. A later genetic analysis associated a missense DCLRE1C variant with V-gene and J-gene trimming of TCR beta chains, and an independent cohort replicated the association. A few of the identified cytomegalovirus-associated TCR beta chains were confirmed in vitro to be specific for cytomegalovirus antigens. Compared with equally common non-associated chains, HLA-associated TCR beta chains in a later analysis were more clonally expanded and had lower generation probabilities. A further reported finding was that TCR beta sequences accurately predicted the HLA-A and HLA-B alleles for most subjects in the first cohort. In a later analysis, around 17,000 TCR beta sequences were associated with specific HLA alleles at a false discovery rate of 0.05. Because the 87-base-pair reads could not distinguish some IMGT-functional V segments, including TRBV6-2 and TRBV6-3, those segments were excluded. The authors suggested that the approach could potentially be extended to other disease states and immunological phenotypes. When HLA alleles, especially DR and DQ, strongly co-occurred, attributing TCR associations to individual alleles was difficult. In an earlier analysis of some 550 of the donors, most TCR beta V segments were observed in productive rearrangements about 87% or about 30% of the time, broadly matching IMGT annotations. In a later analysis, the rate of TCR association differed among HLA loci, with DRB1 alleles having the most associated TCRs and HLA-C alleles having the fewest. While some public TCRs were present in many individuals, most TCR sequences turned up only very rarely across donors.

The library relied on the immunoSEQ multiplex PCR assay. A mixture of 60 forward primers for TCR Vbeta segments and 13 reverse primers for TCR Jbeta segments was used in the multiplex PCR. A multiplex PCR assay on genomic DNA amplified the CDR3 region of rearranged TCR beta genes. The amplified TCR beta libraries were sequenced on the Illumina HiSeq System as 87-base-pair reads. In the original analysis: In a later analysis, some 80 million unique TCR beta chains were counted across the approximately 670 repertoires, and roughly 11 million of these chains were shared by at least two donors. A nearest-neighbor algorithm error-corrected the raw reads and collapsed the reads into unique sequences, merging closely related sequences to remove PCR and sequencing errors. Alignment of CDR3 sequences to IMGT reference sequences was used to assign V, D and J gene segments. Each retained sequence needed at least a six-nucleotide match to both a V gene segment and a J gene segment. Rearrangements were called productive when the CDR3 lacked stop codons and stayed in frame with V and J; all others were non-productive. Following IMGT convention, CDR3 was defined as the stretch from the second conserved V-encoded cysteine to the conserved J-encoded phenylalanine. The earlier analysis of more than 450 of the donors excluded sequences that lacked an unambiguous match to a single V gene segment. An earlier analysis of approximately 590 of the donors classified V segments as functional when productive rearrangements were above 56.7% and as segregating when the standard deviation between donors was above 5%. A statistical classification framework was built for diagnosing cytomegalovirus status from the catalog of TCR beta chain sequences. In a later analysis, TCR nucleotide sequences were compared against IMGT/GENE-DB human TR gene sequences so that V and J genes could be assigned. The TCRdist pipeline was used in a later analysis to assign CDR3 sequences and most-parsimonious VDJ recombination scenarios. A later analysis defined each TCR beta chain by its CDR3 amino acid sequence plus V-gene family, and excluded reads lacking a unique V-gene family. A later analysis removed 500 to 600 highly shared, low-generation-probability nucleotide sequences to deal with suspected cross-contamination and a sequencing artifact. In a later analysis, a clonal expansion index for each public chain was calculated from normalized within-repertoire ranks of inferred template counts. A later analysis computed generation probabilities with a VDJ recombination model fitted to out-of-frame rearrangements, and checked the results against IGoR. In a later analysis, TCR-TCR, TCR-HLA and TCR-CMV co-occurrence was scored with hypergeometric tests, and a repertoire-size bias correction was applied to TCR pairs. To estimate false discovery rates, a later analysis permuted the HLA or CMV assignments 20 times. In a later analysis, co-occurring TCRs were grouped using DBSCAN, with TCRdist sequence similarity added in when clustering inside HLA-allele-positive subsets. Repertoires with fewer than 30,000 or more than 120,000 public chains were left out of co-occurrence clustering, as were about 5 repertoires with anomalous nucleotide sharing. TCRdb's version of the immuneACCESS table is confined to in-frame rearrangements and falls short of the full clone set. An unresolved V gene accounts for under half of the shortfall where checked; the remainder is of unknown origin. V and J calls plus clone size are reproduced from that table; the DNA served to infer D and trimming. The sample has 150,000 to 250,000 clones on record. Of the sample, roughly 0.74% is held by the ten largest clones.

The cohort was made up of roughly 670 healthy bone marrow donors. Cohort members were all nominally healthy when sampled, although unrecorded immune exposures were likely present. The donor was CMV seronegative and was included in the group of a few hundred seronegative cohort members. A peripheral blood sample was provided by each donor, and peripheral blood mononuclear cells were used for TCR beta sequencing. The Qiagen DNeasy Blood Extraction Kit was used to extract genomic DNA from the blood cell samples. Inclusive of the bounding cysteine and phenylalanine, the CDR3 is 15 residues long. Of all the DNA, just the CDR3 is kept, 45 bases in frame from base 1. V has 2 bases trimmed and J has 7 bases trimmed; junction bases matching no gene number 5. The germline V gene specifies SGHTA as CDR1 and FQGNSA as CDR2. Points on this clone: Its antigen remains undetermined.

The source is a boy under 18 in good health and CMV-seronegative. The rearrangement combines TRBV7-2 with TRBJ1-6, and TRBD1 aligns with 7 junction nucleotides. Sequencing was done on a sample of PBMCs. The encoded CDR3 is CASSLLQGGNSPLHF. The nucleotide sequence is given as TGTGCCAGCAGCTTATTGCAGGGGGGAAATTCACCCCTCCACTTT.